The 21 T cell receptor beta chains below come from one sample, sequenced in a study of T cell changes during pregnancy in multiple sclerosis. Sequenced by immunoSEQ multiplex PCR; TCRdb stores in-frame clones only, minus some. The data show roughly 60,000 clones, approximately 91% seen once. Source: CD4+ T cells from peripheral blood mononuclear cells, taken in the first trimester of pregnancy. The source of these receptors is a female donor with multiple sclerosis, enrolled in a pregnancy study.

The chain recombines TRBV5-1 with TRBJ1-1, with D possibly being TRBD1 (6 bases). There are 14 residues in the CDR3. V shed 5 bases and J shed 3 bases, with 14 bases lying between them. Germline values: CDR1 SGHRS, CDR2 YFSETQ. DNA for the CDR3: TGCGCCAGCAGACTACAGGGCATGGACACTGAAGCTTTCTTT. This codes for CASRLQGMDTEAFF. Combining the CDR3 with reference TRBV5-1 and TRBJ1-1 gives the whole variable domain KAGVTQTPRYLIKTRGQQVTLSCSPISGHRSVSWYQQTPGQGLQFLFEYFSETQRNKGNFPGRFSGRQFSNSRSEMNVSTLELGDSALYLCASRLQGMDTEAFFGQGTRLTVV.

The gene calls are TRBV18 and TRBJ1-5; 8 bases agree with TRBD1. CDR1 is KGHSH and CDR2 is LQKENI in the germline V gene. V shed 2 bases, J shed 2 bases, and the junction held 2 bases outside the gene matches. The length of the CDR3 is 15 residues. The CDR3 nucleotides are TGTGCCAGCTCACCAGGGGGACAGGGCAATCAGCCCCAGCATTTT. As protein: CASSPGGQGNQPQHF.

V is TRBV5-4 and J is TRBJ2-5; D remains unclear. With 0 bases removed from V and 8 bases from J, the gap between germline ends came to 14 bases. The CDR3 is 14 amino acids. Germline values: CDR1 SGHNT, CDR2 YYREEE (reference sequence). CDR3 sequence reads: CASSLGGQALTQYF. DNA for the CDR3: TGTGCCAGCAGCTTGGGTGGTCAGGCCTTAACCCAGTACTTC.

The chain joins TRBV21-1 to TRBJ2-4; the table gives TRBD1 as D, unverified against the DNA. TRBV21-1 is a pseudogene locus. The CDR3 consists of 15 residues. CDR3 sequence (DNA): TGTGCCAGCAGCAAAGAGGGGACAAGCAAAAACATTCAGTACTTC. It encodes CASSKEGTSKNIQYF.

The V and J genes are TRBV13 and TRBJ1-3, with TRBD1 matching 8 bases. The CDR3 is made up of 14 amino acids. Germline CDR1 is PRHDT and CDR2 is FYEKMQ (reference sequence). J lost 9 bases, V lost 3 bases, and 7 bases had no gene match. The CDR3 DNA follows: TGTGCCAGCAGCTTCGACAGGGGAGGTAGCACCATATATTTT. Its translation is CASSFDRGGSTIYF.

The V gene is TRBV6-1, the J gene TRBJ2-1; tentative D call: TRBD1 (6 bases). This CDR3 comprises 11 residues. Germline V gives CDR1 MNHNS, CDR2 SASEGT. Trimming stripped 11 bases from V and 13 bases from J, with 18 bases between. The CDR3 coding sequence is TGTGCCTCAGACTACAGGGCCGGACAGTTCTTC. Translation: CASDYRAGQFF.

The chain couples TRBV30 to TRBJ2-3; 12 bases line up with TRBD2. Germline V CDR1 and CDR2: GTSNPN, SVGIG (reference sequence). J was trimmed by 3 bases and V by 1 base; bases with no gene match: 8. The CDR3 length is 17 residues. CDR3 sequence: CAWSESSGGGLTDTQYF. DNA of the CDR3: TGTGCCTGGAGTGAATCTAGCGGGGGGGGTCTAACAGATACGCAGTATTTT. The variable domain in full, completed from reference TRBV30 and TRBJ2-3, reads SQTIHQWPATLVQPVGSPLSLECTVEGTSNPNLYWYRQAAGRGLQLLFYSVGIGQISSEVPQNLSASRPQDRQFILSSKKLLLSDSGFYLCAWSESSGGGLTDTQYFGPGTRLTVL.

CDR3 sequence reads: CSVRTVDRDGYTF. For the CDR3, the DNA is TGCAGCGTCCGAACTGTGGACAGGGATGGCTACACCTTC. The gene calls are TRBV29-1 and TRBJ1-2; 8 bases fit TRBD1. Looked up from germline, CDR1 is SQVTM and CDR2 is ANQGSEA. CDR3 length equals 13 residues. Trimming removed 6 bases from V and 6 bases from J; junction bases left unmatched: 9.

J is TRBJ2-2 and V is TRBV27; D is perhaps TRBD2 (6 bases). CDR3 size: 16 residues. Trimming left V 6 bases short and J 0 bases short, with 14 bases between. The germline V gene has CDR1 MNHEY and CDR2 SMNVEV (reference sequence). The CDR3 region has the DNA TGTGCCAGCAGCCCAGAGCGGGCCCCGAACACCGGGGAGCTGTTTTTT. Its translation: CASSPERAPNTGELFF.

The chain employs TRBV6-6 and TRBJ1-3; D may be TRBD1 (5 bases). CDR3 size: 16 residues. The germline V gene has CDR1 MNHNY and CDR2 SVGAGI (reference sequence). V was pared by 5 bases and J by 0 bases, with 14 bases between. CDR3 bases: TGTGCCAGCAGTCTCCTCGGGGGGGGCTCTGGAAACACCATATATTTT. Protein sequence: CASSLLGGGSGNTIYF.

This chain links TRBV10-1 with TRBJ2-1; TRBD2 is a possible D gene (7 bases). Germline-derived CDR1 and CDR2 are WNHNN and SYGVQD (reference sequence). Between the trimmed V and J ends, which lost 6 bases and 7 bases, there was a span of 28 bases. The CDR3 has 18 residues. The CDR3 DNA is TGCGCCAGCAGGTGTTCGCTCCGTCTGGGGGGGGCTGGTAATGAGCAGTTCTTC. Amino acid sequence: CASRCSLRLGGAGNEQFF.

J is TRBJ2-2 and V is TRBV7-3; maybe TRBD2 (6 bases). Germline CDR1 is SGHTA and CDR2 is FQGTGA. The V gene lost 5 bases and the J gene lost 4 bases, with 8 bases spanning the gap. The CDR3 length is 13 residues. The CDR3 sequence: CASSLASTGELFF. DNA of the CDR3: TGTGCCAGCAGCCTAGCGTCCACCGGGGAGCTGTTTTTT.

This chain connects TRBV4-3 to TRBJ2-3, with 9 positions matching TRBD1. With V trimmed by 1 base and J by 3 bases, 5 bases remained unmatched. Germline V gives CDR1 LGHNA, CDR2 YSLEER. This CDR3 comprises 16 residues. The CDR3 nucleotides are TGCGCCAGCAGCCAAGGAAACAGGGGGCCGACAGATACGCAGTATTTT. This encodes CASSQGNRGPTDTQYF.

The chain has TRBV9 and TRBJ1-1, with 9 bases aligning to TRBD1. V trimming: 4 bases; J trimming: 0 bases; junction bases outside the gene matches: 13. This CDR3 comprises 18 residues. Germline V gene lookup returns CDR1 SGDLS and CDR2 YYNGEE. The CDR3 nucleotides are TGTGCCAGCAGCCCAAGGGACAGGGAAACATGCATGAACACTGAAGCTTTCTTT. It specifies CASSPRDRETCMNTEAFF.

This clone was seen a single time. CDR3 sequence reads: CASSVGQPGTGELFF. In DNA form, the CDR3 reads TGTGCCAGCAGCGTGGGACAGCCGGGCACCGGGGAGCTGTTTTTT. J is TRBJ2-2 and V is TRBV9; 7 nucleotides agree with TRBD1. CDR3 length: 15 amino acids. Germline lookup yields CDR1 SGDLS and CDR2 YYNGEE. Germline trimming cut 2 bases from V and 4 bases from J; bases unmatched to any gene: 5.

The CDR3 bases are TGTGCCAGCAGCCATCCGCGTCAGACAGAGAACTATGGCTACACCTTC. Amino acids: CASSHPRQTENYGYTF. The rearrangement joins TRBV4-2 to TRBJ1-2; D might be TRBD1 (5 bases). The CDR3 is made up of 16 amino acids. The V and J ends lost 3 bases and 2 bases respectively, with 16 bases between them. Germline lookup yields CDR1 LGHNA and CDR2 YNFKEQ.

The chain employs TRBV5-3 and TRBJ2-7, with a weak D call TRBD2 (5 bases). TRBV5-3 is an ORF; its function is uncertain. This CDR3 has 16 amino acids. V lost 3 bases and J lost 0, with 16 bases in between. The CDR3 is CARSSPRTPSSYEQYF. The CDR3 DNA sequence: TGTGCCAGAAGCTCCCCGAGGACTCCGAGCTCCTACGAGCAGTACTTC.

The chain has TRBV7-8 and TRBJ1-2; TRBD1 might be the D (5 bases). The CDR3 spans 13 residues. V lost 0 bases, J lost 6 bases, and 8 bases lay in between. Germline V gene lookup returns CDR1 SGHVS and CDR2 FQNEAQ. CDR3 in DNA: TGTGCCAGCAGCTTAGCCTCAGGGAATGGCTACACCTTC. Its protein is CASSLASGNGYTF.

This chain links TRBV4-1 with TRBJ1-2, with a tentative D call TRBD1 (6 bases). CDR3 length equals 12 residues. Germline CDR1 is MGHRA and CDR2 is YSYEKL. V was clipped by 5 bases and J by 8 bases, with 12 bases between them. The CDR3 region has the DNA TGCGCCAGCAGCAAAGGGGGGCCCGGCTACACCTTC. Its protein is CASSKGGPGYTF.

The chain uses TRBV7-2 and TRBJ1-4; a possible D gene is TRBD1 (6 bases). Germline assignment: CDR1 SGHTA and CDR2 FQGNSA. The CDR3 consists of 14 residues. Trimming took off 5 bases at V and 3 bases at J, with 10 bases between the two ends. The CDR3 DNA follows: TGTGCCAGCAGCCAGGACAGAGCTAATGAAAAACTGTTTTTT. It yields the protein CASSQDRANEKLFF.

V gene TRBV19 combines with J gene TRBJ2-1; 9 positions match TRBD2. The CDR3 totals 17 residues. Per germline, CDR1 LNHDA and CDR2 SQIVND (reference sequence). V was pared by 5 bases and J by 8 bases, with 16 bases of the junction left unmatched. The CDR3 spells CASSLGRGLARSHEQFF. CDR3 coding DNA: TGTGCCAGTAGTCTAGGTAGGGGACTAGCAAGGAGCCATGAGCAGTTCTTC.